This T cell receptor beta chain was captured in a study of T-cell reconstitution after alpha-beta-depleted transplantation in children. Germline V gene lookup returns CDR1 LGHDT and CDR2 YNNKEL (reference sequence). Trimming stripped 4 bases from V and 8 bases from J, with 15 bases between. This CDR3 has 14 residues. Unique molecular identifiers were incorporated when the TCRbeta library was constructed. Using its own MiXCR run on the PCR reads, TCRdb lists one record per CDR3 protein. The sample lists a few hundred thousand distinct CDR3 sequences, over 10% seen once, with around 2% in the top ten. Only a few counts were recorded for this clonotype.

The source material was PBMCs, mostly from graft donor cells, sampled 360 days after TCRalphabeta/CD19-depleted stem cell transplant. The chain links TRBV3-1 to TRBJ2-1; possibly TRBD2 for D (6 bases). The clonotype comes from a male patient younger than 18 who had a stem cell transplant for acute myeloid leukemia, so the T cells may come from the graft donor. The CDR3 nucleotides are TGTGCCAGCAGCCCCCTGGAGGGCCGGGATGAGCAGTTCTTC. It yields the protein CASSPLEGRDEQFF.